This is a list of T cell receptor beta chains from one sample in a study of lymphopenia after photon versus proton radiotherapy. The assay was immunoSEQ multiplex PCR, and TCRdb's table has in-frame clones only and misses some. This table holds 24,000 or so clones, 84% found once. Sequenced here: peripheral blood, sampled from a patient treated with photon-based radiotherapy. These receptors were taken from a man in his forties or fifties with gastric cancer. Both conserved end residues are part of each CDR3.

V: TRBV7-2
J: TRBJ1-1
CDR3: CASRMTGEAFF

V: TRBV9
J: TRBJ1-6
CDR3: CASSVGVGDNSPLHF

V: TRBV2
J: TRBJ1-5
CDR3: CASKGGGHSNQPQHF

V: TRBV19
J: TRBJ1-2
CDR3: CASRSDRGSGYTF

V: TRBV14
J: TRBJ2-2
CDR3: CASSHRAGTGELFF

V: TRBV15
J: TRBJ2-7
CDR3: CATSRVWTGGSYEQYF

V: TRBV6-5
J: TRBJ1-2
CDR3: CASSWTGDPGDGYTF

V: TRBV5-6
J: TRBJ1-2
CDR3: CASSPGQTNYGYTF

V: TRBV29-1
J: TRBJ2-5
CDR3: CSVEQETQYF

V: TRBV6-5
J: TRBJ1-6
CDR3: CASSYGQSNSPLHF

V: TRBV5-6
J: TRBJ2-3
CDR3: CASSRQGLGRDTQYF

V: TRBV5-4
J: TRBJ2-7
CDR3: CASRRTSGGEQYF

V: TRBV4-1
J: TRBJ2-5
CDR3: CASSQGLRGLGTQYF

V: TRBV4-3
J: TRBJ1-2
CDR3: CASSQDVGVRGYTF

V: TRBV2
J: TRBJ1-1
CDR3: CASIPQRAAEAFF

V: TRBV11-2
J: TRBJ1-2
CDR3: CASSLEQLSWDGYTF

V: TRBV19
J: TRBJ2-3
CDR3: CASSIRASGGAIDTQYF

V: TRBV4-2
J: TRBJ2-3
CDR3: CASSQDRGRADTQYF

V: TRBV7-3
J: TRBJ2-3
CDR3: CASSLWGPTDTQYF

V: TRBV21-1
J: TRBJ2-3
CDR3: CASSWGPTGLSTDTQYF

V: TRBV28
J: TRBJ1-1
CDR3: CASRAGTGISEAFF

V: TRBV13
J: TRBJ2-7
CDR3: CASSQLDRGGYEQYF